This T cell receptor (beta chain) was profiled in a study of T cells in Graves' hyperthyroidism and ophthalmopathy. The CDR3 has 17 amino acids. Unmatched junction bases numbered 13, after V lost 5 bases and J lost 2 bases. Germline CDR1 reads SNHLY; CDR2 reads FYNNEI. This clonotype was detected ten times or more. Amplification of TCR beta CDR3 regions was performed using RNA transcripts as template. HTBI primers were employed in a first-round RT-PCR of the TCR CDR3. TCRdb processed the multiplex PCR reads anew with MiXCR; each CDR3 protein has one entry. The profile shows 350,000 or so distinct CDR3 sequences, approximately 18% of them singletons.

The sequenced sample was blood. The V call is TRBV2, the J call TRBJ1-2, with TRBD1 identical over 8 bases. This receptor was identified in a woman between 40 and 55 years old with Graves' ophthalmopathy. The CDR3 DNA reads TGTGCCAGCAGTCGGGTCGGGACAGGCCAATACAACTATGGCTACACCTTC. It encodes CASSRVGTGQYNYGYTF.